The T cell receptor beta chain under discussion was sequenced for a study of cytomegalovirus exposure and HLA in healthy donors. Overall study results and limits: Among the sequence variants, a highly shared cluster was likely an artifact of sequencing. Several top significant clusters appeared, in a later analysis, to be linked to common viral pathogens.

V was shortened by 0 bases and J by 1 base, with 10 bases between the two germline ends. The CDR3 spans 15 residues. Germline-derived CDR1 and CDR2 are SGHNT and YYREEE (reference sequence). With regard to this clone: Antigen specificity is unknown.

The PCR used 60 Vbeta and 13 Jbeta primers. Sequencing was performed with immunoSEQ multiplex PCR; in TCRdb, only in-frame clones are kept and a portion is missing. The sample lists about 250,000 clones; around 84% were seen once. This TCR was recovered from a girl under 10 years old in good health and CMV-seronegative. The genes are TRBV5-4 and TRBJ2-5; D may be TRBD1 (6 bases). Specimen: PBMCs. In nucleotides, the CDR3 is TGTGCCAGCAGCTTGGGGGGACAAGTCCAAGAGACCCAGTACTTC. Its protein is CASSLGGQVQETQYF.